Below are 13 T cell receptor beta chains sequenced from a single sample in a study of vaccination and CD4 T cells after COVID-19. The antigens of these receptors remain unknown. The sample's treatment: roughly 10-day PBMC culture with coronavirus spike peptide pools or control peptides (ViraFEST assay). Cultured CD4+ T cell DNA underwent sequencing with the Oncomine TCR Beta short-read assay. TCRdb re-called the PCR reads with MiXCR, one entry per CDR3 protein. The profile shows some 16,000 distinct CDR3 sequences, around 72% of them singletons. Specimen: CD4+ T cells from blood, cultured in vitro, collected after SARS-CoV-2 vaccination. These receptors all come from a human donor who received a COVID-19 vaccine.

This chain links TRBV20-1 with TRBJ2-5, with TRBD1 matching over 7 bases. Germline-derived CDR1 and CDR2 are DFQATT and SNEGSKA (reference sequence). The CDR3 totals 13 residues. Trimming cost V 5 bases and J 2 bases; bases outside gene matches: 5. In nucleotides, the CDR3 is TGCAGTGCTCGCCGGGACAGTCAAGAGACCCAGTACTTC. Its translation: CSARRDSQETQYF.

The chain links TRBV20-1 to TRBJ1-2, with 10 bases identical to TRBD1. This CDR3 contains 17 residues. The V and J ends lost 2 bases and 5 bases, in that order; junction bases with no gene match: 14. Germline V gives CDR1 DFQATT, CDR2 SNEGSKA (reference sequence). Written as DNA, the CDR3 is TGCAGTGCTAGACCCTTTGGGGGGACAGGGGTGAGGTATGGCTACACCTTC. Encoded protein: CSARPFGGTGVRYGYTF.

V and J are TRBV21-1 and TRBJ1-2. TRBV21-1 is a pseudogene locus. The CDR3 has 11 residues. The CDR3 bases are TGTGCCAGCACTCCTAACTATGGCTACACCTTC. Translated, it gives CASTPNYGYTF.

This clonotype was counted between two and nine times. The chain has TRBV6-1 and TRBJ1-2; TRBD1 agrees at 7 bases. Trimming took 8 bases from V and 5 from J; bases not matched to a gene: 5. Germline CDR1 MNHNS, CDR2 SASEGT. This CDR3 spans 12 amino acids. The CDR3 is CASGDSRYGYTF. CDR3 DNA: TGTGCCAGCGGGGACAGCCGATATGGCTACACCTTC.

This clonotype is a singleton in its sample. The CDR3 bases are TGTGCCAGCAGCTTAGGATCCATCGCTAGCACAGATACGCAGTATTTT. Its protein is CASSLGSIASTDTQYF. The chain employs TRBV11-3 and TRBJ2-3; D unclear. V gave up 1 base and J gave up 0 bases, with 11 bases separating them. The germline gives CDR1 SGHNT, CDR2 YENEEA. The CDR3 totals 16 residues. Using reference TRBV11-3 and TRBJ2-3 for the parts outside the CDR3, the full variable domain is EAGVVQSPRYKIIEKKQPVAFWCNPISGHNTLYWYLQNLGQGPELLIRYENEEAVDDSQLPKDRFSAERLKGVDSTLKIQPAELGDSAVYLCASSLGSIASTDTQYFGPGTRLTVL.

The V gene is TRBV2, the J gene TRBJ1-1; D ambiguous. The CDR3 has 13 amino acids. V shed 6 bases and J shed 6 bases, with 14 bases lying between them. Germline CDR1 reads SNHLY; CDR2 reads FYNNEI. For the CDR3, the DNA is TGTGCCAGCAGACCAACAATCCTGTCTGAAGCTTTCTTT. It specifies CASRPTILSEAFF. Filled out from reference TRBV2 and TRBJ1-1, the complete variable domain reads EPEVTQTPSHQVTQMGQEVILRCVPISNHLYFYWYRQILGQKVEFLVSFYNNEISEKSEIFDDQFSVERPDGSNFTLKIRSTKLEDSAMYFCASRPTILSEAFFGQGTRLTVV.

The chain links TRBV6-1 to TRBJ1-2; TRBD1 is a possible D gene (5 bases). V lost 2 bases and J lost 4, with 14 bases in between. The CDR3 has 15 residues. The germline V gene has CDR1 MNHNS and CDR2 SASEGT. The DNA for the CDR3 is TGTGCCAGCAGTGAATCGGGTAGGGACCCCTATGGCTACACCTTC. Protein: CASSESGRDPYGYTF.

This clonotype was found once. The CDR3 reads CASSLPLGSDTEAFF. DNA of the CDR3: TGTGCCAGCAGCTTGCCCCTTGGATCGGACACTGAAGCTTTCTTT. The rearrangement joins TRBV5-4 to TRBJ1-1; D is unresolved. The CDR3 is 15 amino acids. The V end lost 1 base, the J end lost 3 bases, and 13 bases lay between the germline ends. From germline, CDR1 is SGHNT and CDR2 YYREEE (reference sequence). The whole variable domain, filled in from reference TRBV5-4 and TRBJ1-1, reads ETGVTQSPTHLIKTRGQQVTLRCSSQSGHNTVSWYQQALGQGPQFIFQYYREEENGRGNFPPRFSGLQFPNYSSELNVNALELDDSALYLCASSLPLGSDTEAFFGQGTRLTVV.

As DNA, the CDR3 is TGTGCCAGCAGTGAGTTGGCAGGGTGGGATACGCAGTATTTT. This encodes CASSELAGWDTQYF. The chain joins TRBV2 to TRBJ2-3, with a tentative D call TRBD1 (5 bases). Trimming cost V 3 bases and J 6 bases, with 13 bases left between them. Per the germline V gene, CDR1 is SNHLY and CDR2 is FYNNEI. CDR3 size: 14 residues.

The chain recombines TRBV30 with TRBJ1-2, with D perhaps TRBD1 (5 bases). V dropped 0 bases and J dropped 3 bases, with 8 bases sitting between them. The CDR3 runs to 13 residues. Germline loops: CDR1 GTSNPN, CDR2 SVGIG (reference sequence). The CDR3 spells CAWSVSGHYGYTF. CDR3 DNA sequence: TGTGCCTGGAGTGTATCGGGGCACTATGGCTACACCTTC.

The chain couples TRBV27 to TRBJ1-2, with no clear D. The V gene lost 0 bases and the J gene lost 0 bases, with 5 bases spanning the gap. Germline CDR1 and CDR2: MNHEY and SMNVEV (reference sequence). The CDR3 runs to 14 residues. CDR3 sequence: CASSLSGSNYGYTF. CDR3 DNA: TGTGCCAGCAGTTTATCCGGGTCTAACTATGGCTACACCTTC.

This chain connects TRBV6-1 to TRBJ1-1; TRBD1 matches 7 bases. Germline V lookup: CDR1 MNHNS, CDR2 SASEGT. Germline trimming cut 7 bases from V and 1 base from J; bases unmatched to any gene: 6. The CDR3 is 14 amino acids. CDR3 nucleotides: TGTGCCAGCACCCTCGACAGGGCGAACACTGAAGCTTTCTTT. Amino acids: CASTLDRANTEAFF.

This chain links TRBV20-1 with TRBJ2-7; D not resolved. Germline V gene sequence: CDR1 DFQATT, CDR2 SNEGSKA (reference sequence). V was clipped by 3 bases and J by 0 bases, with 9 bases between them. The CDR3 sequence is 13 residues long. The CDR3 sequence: CSARGRSSYEQYF. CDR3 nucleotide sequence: TGCAGTGCTAGGGGCAGGTCCTCCTACGAGCAGTACTTC.